This section outlines one T cell receptor beta chain sequence together with its context. TCRdb's copy holds only in-frame clones and misses some; the assay was immunoSEQ multiplex PCR. This repertoire shows some 200,000 clones, 91% found once; its top ten account for about 1.6%. The sample comes from a study of control samples from healthy donors and cancer patients. There are 12 residues in the CDR3. Material: blood. V usage is TRBV21-1 and J usage is TRBJ1-2; TRBD1, as called in the table, went unchecked against the DNA. TRBV21-1 has pseudogene status. The clonotype was recovered from a woman aged 30 to 39 in good health. The CDR3 protein is CASSFYRVGYTF. The DNA for the CDR3 is TGTGCCAGCAGCTTTTACAGGGTGGGCTACACCTTC.